Listed here are 15 T cell receptor beta chains from one sample, sequenced in a study of blood T cell repertoires in COVID-19. Measured with immunoSEQ multiplex PCR; TCRdb has only the in-frame clones, and not every one. The data contain around 210,000 clones, 85% of them singletons. The sample consisted of peripheral blood. The receptors were gathered from a man aged 55 to 70 with COVID-19, enrolled during active disease.

J is TRBJ1-1 and V is TRBV14; D remains ambiguous. Germline CDR1 SGHDN, CDR2 FVKESK. CDR3 size: 16 residues. With 2 bases removed from V and 4 bases from J, the gap between germline ends came to 17 bases. The CDR3 here is CASSQLGRNPGTEAFF. DNA of the CDR3: TGTGCCAGCAGCCAATTAGGAAGAAACCCGGGCACTGAAGCTTTCTTT.

The V gene is TRBV12-3 or TRBV12-4, the J gene TRBJ1-1; no clear D gene. The CDR3 length is 11 residues. Between the trimmed V and J ends, which lost 5 bases and 8 bases, there was a span of 9 bases. The CDR3 loop reads CASSPQREAFF. Here the CDR3 DNA reads TGTGCCAGCAGTCCCCAGAGGGAAGCTTTCTTT.

The rearrangement joins TRBV4-1 to TRBJ1-2; perhaps TRBD1 as D (5 bases). The CDR3 is 15 residues long. The germline V gene has CDR1 MGHRA and CDR2 YSYEKL. The V end was cut by 0 bases, the J end by 5 bases, with 13 bases between. The CDR3 DNA reads TGCGCCAGCAGCCAAGAAGGGGCATTGCCTTATGGCTACACCTTC. Amino acids: CASSQEGALPYGYTF.

CDR3 residues: CASSLGTGVTEAFF. CDR3 bases: TGTGCCAGCAGCTTAGGGACAGGGGTCACTGAAGCTTTCTTT. The V and J genes are TRBV7-9 and TRBJ1-1, with TRBD1 matching 9 bases. Germline assignment: CDR1 SEHNR and CDR2 FQNEAQ (reference sequence). J gave up 4 bases and V 1 base, and 1 base lay outside the gene matches. The CDR3 length is 14 residues.

J is TRBJ1-2 and V is TRBV7-2; 12 nucleotides line up with TRBD1. The CDR3 has 14 amino acids. The germline gives CDR1 SGHTA, CDR2 FQGNSA. V shed 6 bases and J 8 bases; nucleotides not matched to a gene: 7. The CDR3, as DNA: TGTGCCAGCAGTTACCGGGACAGGGGGCTCGGCTACACCTTC. Protein sequence: CASSYRDRGLGYTF. The complete variable domain, with remaining parts taken from reference TRBV7-2 and TRBJ1-2, reads GAGVSQSPSNKVTEKGKDVELRCDPISGHTALYWYRQSLGQGLEFLIYFQGNSAPDKSGLPSDRFSAERTGGSVSTLTIQRTQQEDSAVYLCASSYRDRGLGYTFGSGTRLTVV.

The rearrangement joins TRBV3-1 (or the pseudogene TRBV3-2) to TRBJ1-1; 8 bases align to TRBD1. V lost 0 bases to trimming and J lost 3 bases; unmatched junction nucleotides: 6. The CDR3 is 16 residues long. Per germline, CDR1 LGHDT and CDR2 YNNKEL (reference sequence). The CDR3 reads CASSQEQGARYTEAFF. The CDR3 coding sequence is TGTGCCAGCAGCCAAGAGCAGGGGGCTCGTTACACTGAAGCTTTCTTT.

V gene TRBV4-2 combines with J gene TRBJ1-6; no firm D call. Looked up from germline, CDR1 is LGHNA and CDR2 is YNFKEQ. V shed 4 bases and J shed 9 bases, with 16 bases lying between them. This CDR3 contains 15 residues. The CDR3 sequence: CASSPLAAESSPLHF. In DNA form, the CDR3 reads TGTGCCAGCAGCCCTCTGGCGGCGGAGAGTTCACCCCTCCACTTT.

This rearrangement joins TRBV7-9 to TRBJ1-6, with TRBD1 identical over 7 bases. This CDR3 comprises 14 residues. V gave up 5 bases and J gave up 7 bases; unmatched junction bases: 5. Per the germline V gene, CDR1 is SEHNR and CDR2 is FQNEAQ (reference sequence). The CDR3 region is CASSPGTENSPLHF. The CDR3 DNA follows: TGTGCCAGCAGCCCCGGGACAGAGAATTCACCCCTCCACTTT.

CDR3 sequence: CASKFSGQGSQPQHF. As DNA, the CDR3 is TGTGCCAGCAAATTCTCGGGACAGGGTAGCCAGCCCCAGCATTTT. The chain has TRBV6-5 and TRBJ1-5; 9 nucleotides agree with TRBD1. The CDR3 contains 15 residues. Germline V gives CDR1 MNHEY, CDR2 SVGAGI. V shed 7 bases and J 7 bases; nucleotides not matched to a gene: 11.

The V gene is TRBV3-1 (or the pseudogene TRBV3-2), the J gene TRBJ2-7; D might be TRBD2 (5 bases). This CDR3 region has 16 residues. Germline CDR1 reads LGHDT; CDR2 reads YNNKEL (reference sequence). V was trimmed by 1 base and J by 3 bases, leaving 16 bases between them. The CDR3 loop reads CASSQGKSPGIYEQYF. The CDR3 nucleotides read TGTGCCAGCAGCCAAGGGAAGTCGCCCGGGATCTACGAGCAGTACTTC.

The chain is built from TRBV27 and TRBJ1-2; TRBD1 might be the D (5 bases). Trimming took off 3 bases at V and 3 bases at J, with 11 bases between the two ends. The CDR3 spans 14 residues. Germline V gene data show CDR1 as MNHEY and CDR2 as SMNVEV (reference sequence). The CDR3 spells CASSLRGSYYGYTF. The CDR3 DNA follows: TGTGCCAGCAGTTTGCGGGGGTCTTACTATGGCTACACCTTC.

V usage is TRBV11-2 and J usage is TRBJ1-1, with 10 nucleotides matching TRBD1. The CDR3 totals 12 residues. The V and J ends lost 6 bases and 10 bases, in that order; junction bases with no gene match: 5. The germline CDR1 and CDR2 sequences are SGHAT and FQNNGV. CDR3 residues: CASRLDRGRAFF. The CDR3 DNA sequence: TGTGCCAGCAGACTTGACAGGGGGCGAGCTTTCTTT.

This clone has only one observation. The V and J genes are TRBV5-1 and TRBJ2-2; TRBD2 aligns across 9 bases. V was clipped by 0 bases and J by 5 bases; unmatched bases: 5. This CDR3 comprises 16 residues. The germline gives CDR1 SGHRS, CDR2 YFSETQ. DNA for the CDR3: TGCGCCAGCAGCTTGGATAGCGGGAGTCGTACCGGGGAGCTGTTTTTT. It is translated as CASSLDSGSRTGELFF.

The V call is TRBV5-6, the J call TRBJ1-6; 10 nucleotides agree with TRBD1. The CDR3 extends over 15 amino acids. Germline lookup yields CDR1 SGHDT and CDR2 YYEEEE. V trimming: 2 bases; J trimming: 7 bases; junction bases outside the gene matches: 3. The CDR3 coding sequence is TGTGCCAGCAGCTTACCGGGACAGGGGAATTCACCCCTCCACTTT. Encoded protein: CASSLPGQGNSPLHF.

The rearrangement links TRBV5-1 to TRBJ2-5, with D possibly TRBD2 on 5 matching bases. The CDR3 is made up of 16 amino acids. V lost 4 bases to trimming and J lost 2 bases, with 18 bases between them. Germline V CDR1 and CDR2: SGHRS, YFSETQ. The CDR3 DNA reads as TGCGCCAGCAGCCAAAGGCTAAGCGGAGCGCAAGAGACCCAGTACTTC. Its translation is CASSQRLSGAQETQYF.